This TCR beta chain derives from a study of T cell changes during pregnancy in multiple sclerosis. Clones were read by immunoSEQ multiplex PCR, and TCRdb kept only the in-frame ones, dropping some. The sample records 44,000 or so clones, 75% to 90% being singletons. Trimming took off 8 bases at V and 6 bases at J, with 19 bases between the two ends. The CDR3 has 15 residues. Germline values: CDR1 MDHEN, CDR2 SYDVKM. This TCR came from a female donor in good health, enrolled as a control in a pregnancy study. The chain is built from TRBV28 and TRBJ2-2; possible D gene TRBD2, 6 bases. The sample in question was peripheral blood, obtained in the first trimester of pregnancy. This chain's CDR3 is CASSTTGSRSGELFF. In DNA form, the CDR3 reads TGTGCCAGCTCTACCACCGGGAGTAGGTCCGGGGAGCTGTTTTTT. Filled out from reference TRBV28 and TRBJ2-2, the complete variable domain reads DVKVTQSSRYLVKRTGEKVFLECVQDMDHENMFWYRQDPGLGLRLIYFSYDVKMKEKGDIPEGYSVSREKKERFSLILESASTNQTSMYLCASSTTGSRSGELFFGEGSRLTVL.